This entry features one TCR beta chain sequence. This clone's antigen is unknown. Per-base qualities were not stored, and no clone one base away is much larger. Compared with germline, V lacks 6 bases and J lacks 3 bases; bases without a gene match: 10. Looking up the germline V gene yields CDR1 MNHNS and CDR2 SASEGT. From the cysteine up to the phenylalanine, the CDR3 has a length of 15 residues. Just the 45-base CDR3 DNA is kept, in frame starting at base 1. This specimen belongs to a study of T cells in Graves' hyperthyroidism and ophthalmopathy (dated by TCRdb to the late 2010s). About the investigation overall: Peripheral blood samples were taken at the time of initial diagnosis, prior to any treatment. Thyroid tissue and blood T-cell repertoires from six or seven Graves' hyperthyroidism patients were also compared in the study. After sampling, hyperthyroidism patients received methimazole starting at 30 mg daily, and ophthalmopathy patients received high-dose intravenous methylprednisolone. TCR Vbeta CDR3 sequencing of approximately 140 peripheral blood samples (approximately 44 ophthalmopathy, 75 to 85 hyperthyroidism and some 17 progressor patients) is reported in the paper. The 100 discovery patients were divided at random into training and test sets in a 7:3 ratio. An independent validation cohort of about 20 hyperthyroidism patients and about 16 patients who later progressed to ophthalmopathy tested prospective prediction of ophthalmopathy. To identify distinguishing TCR V-J signatures, a discovery cohort of some 99 patients was used, comprising 43 with Graves' ophthalmopathy and roughly 60 with stable Graves' hyperthyroidism.

Paper-wide results and their limitations: In validation, the model predicted progression to ophthalmopathy with around 71% sensitivity and about 73% specificity, a median of about six months before onset. Most expanded thyroid clonotypes (frequency above 0.001) were also found in blood, which suggests that blood repertoires may mirror thyroid immune responses. Ophthalmopathy was separated from stable hyperthyroidism by a 13 V-J signature model, with over 85% sensitivity and roughly 81% specificity obtained in cross-validation and 80%/75% obtained in testing. No statistical method was used to fix the sample size in advance, and group allocation was not hidden from the investigators.

The TCR beta CDR3 regions were amplified from RNA transcripts. For the first round of RT-PCR on the TCR CDR3, the HTBI primer set was used together with the Qiagen OneStep RT-PCR kit. A second multiplex PCR round built the libraries, followed by size selection and purification. Libraries were sequenced paired-end with 100 bp reads on an Illumina HiSeq2000. As for the authors' bioinformatics: SOAPnuke was used to process the raw data, removing reads that contained adapters or uncalled bases, had a mean Phred below 15, or lacked an exact match to the constant primer or identifier. High-quality paired reads were merged with COPE v1.2.5, and unique nucleotide sequences were defined as clonotypes. MiTCR v1.1 was used to align clonotypes to the IMGT TRBV, TRBD and TRBJ reference segments. The analysis included only V-J combinations with a frequency above 0.0001, which together covered 99% to 99.2% of the repertoires. A TCS score was defined as the ratio between F50 (clonal expansion) and ExV (chaos), using BLOSUM62-based TCRdist between CDR3 peptides within each V-J. Welch's t-statistics and random forest reduced around 550 V-J features to 10 to 15, which were used in a naive Bayes classifier (R e1071). The public reads were run again by TCRdb, first through fastp at Q25 and then through MiXCR, and only productive beta chains were kept. Each CDR3 protein gets just one entry, which takes the most common genes and DNA from the rows behind it. TCRdb assigned the V and J calls; the authors' analysis was not used. The sample table holds some 550,000 distinct CDR3 sequences, of which less than 25% were seen once. The ten largest clones take up about 30% of the sample.

Stable Graves' hyperthyroidism was defined as no progression to ophthalmopathy during 18 months of follow-up. Hyperthyroidism patients were aged 18 to 65 years and newly diagnosed, with disease duration of less than 2 months. The study excluded patients with uncontrolled infections, other autoimmune diseases, pregnancy or lactation. Diagnoses were based on clinical symptoms, serum thyroxine and TRAb, thyroid ultrasound and orbital computed tomography. Ficoll-Paque density gradient centrifugation was used to isolate PBMCs from approximately 11 ml of fresh peripheral blood. Total RNA was extracted with Trizol reagent, and quality was checked on an Agilent 2100 Bioanalyzer.

The sample consisted of blood. The rearrangement joined TRBV6-1 to TRBJ2-7, and TRBD2 matches 8 of the central bases. The TCR sequence derives from a man aged 18 to 30 with Graves' hyperthyroidism. CDR3 protein: CASRPRSRGGYEQYF. In nucleotide form, the sequence is TGTGCCAGCAGGCCTAGGTCCCGGGGGGGCTACGAGCAGTACTTC.